The clone carrying this T cell receptor (beta chain) was picked up a small number of times. Its target is unknown. This specimen comes from a study of glioma-infiltrating T cells. Points from the study as a whole: Very few CDR3 sequences were shared between tissue and blood. Gliomas, especially low-grade, showed above-expected tissue-blood divergence; non-neoplastic patients showed below.

Amplification of TCR alpha and beta CDR3 regions from RNA used iRepertoire nested multiplex PCR. For one-step reverse transcription and amplification, 100-400 ng of tissue mRNA or PBMC total RNA was used. TCRdb recomputed calls from the multiplex PCR reads with MiXCR, one row per CDR3 protein. The sample includes roughly 100,000 distinct CDR3 sequences, around 28% of them seen just once. Germline assignment: CDR1 SQVTM and CDR2 ANQGSEA. The V end was cut by 4 bases, the J end by 4 bases, with 16 bases between. CDR3 length equals 15 residues. The gene calls are TRBV29-1 and TRBJ2-2; maybe TRBD2 (6 bases). The sequence was obtained from a human donor with low-grade glioma or glioblastoma, undergoing nonglioma brain surgery, or in good health (not recorded which). Material for sequencing was glioma tissue, nonneoplastic brain tissue, or PBMCs (not recorded which). Written as DNA, the CDR3 is TGCAGCGTTGTCGGAAAAGGACTAACCACCGGGGAGCTGTTTTTT. Its translation is CSVVGKGLTTGELFF.